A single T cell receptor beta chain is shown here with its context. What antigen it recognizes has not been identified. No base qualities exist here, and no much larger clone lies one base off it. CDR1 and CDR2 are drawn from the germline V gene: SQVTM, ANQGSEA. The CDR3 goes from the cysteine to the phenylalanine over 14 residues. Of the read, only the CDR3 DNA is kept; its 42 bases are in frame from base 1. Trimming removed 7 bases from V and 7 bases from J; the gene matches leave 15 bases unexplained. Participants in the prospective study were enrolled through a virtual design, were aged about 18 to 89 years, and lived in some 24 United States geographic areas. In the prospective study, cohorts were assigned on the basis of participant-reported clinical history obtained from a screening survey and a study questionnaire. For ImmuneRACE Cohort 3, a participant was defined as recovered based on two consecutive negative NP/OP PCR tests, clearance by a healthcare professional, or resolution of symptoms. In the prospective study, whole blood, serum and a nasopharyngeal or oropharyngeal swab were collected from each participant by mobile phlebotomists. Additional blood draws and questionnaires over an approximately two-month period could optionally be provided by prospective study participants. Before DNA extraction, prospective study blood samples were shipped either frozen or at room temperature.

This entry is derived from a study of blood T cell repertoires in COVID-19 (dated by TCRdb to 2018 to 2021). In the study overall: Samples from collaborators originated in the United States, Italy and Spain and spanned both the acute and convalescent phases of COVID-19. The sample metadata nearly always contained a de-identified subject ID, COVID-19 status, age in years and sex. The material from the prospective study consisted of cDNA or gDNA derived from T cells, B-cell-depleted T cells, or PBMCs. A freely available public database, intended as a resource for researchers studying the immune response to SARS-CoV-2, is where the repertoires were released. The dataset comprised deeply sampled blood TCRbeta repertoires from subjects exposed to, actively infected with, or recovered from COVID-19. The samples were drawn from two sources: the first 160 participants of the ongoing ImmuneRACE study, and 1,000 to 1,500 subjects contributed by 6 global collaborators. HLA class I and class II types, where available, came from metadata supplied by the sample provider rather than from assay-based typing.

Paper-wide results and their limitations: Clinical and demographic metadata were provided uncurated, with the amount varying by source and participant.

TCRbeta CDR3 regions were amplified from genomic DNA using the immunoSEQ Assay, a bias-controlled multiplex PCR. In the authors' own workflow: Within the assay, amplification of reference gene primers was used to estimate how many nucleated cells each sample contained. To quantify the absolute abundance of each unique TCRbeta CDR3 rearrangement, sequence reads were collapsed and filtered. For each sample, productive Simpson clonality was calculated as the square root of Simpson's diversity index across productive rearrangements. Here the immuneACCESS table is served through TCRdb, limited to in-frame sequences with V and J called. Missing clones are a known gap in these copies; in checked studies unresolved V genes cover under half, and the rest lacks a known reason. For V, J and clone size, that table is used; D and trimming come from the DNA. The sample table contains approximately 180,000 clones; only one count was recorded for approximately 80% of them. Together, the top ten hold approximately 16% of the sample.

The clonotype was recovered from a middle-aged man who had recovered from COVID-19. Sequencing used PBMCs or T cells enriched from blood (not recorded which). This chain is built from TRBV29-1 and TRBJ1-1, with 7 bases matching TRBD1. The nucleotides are TGCAGCGCCGACGGGCGGACAGGTGGGGATGAAGCTTTCTTT. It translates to CSADGRTGGDEAFF.